The TCR beta chain under discussion was sequenced for a study of molecular identifiers for immune sequencing clone quantification (dated by TCRdb to 2017 to 2018). For context, the study as a whole: For a replicate experiment, RNA from 20,000 or 100,000 naive CD8 T cells was divided into five aliquots, of which four were sequenced. The study was a methods study using CD8 T cells to benchmark molecular-identifier clustering-based TCR repertoire sequencing (MIDCIRS) and TCR RNA copy counting. General findings and caveats noted by the study authors: Modeling indicated around 3 TCR RNA copies recovered per cell, compared with around 10 by digital PCR, which implies a capture efficiency of about 27%. Even against a background of some 1 million naive CD8 T cells, spiked-in Jurkat TCR RNA amounting to a single cell's worth was reported to be detectable. The naive libraries included spiked-in Jurkat TCR RNA (about 11 copies' worth), and this RNA is not part of the donor repertoire. In CMV-specific effector cells, clones with more than 20 RNA copies accounted for over 97% of molecules, whereas in naive cells such clones accounted for under 1%. Highly expanded clone sizes could be underestimated if identical TCR molecules share a barcode. When barcode sub-clustering was omitted, TCR diversity was inflated by chimeric consensus sequences, with chimeras reaching as high as 47%.

This clonotype was recorded many times. This receptor's antigen is unknown. There are no base qualities to consult, and no much larger clone falls within one base. The germline V gene specifies MNHEY as CDR1 and SVGAGI as CDR2. From the cysteine through the phenylalanine, the CDR3 covers 15 amino acids. The sequence is cut down to CDR3 DNA, 45 bases in frame from base 1. V is shortened by 5 bases, J by 4 bases, and the region joining them spans 14 bases. Libraries of naive CD8 T cells were built from anywhere between about 17,000 and 1,000,000 sorted cells, with 10%, 30% or 50% of the purified RNA used. Naive CD8 T cells, defined as CD8+CD4-CCR7+CD45RA+, were FACS-sorted into RLT Plus buffer on a BD FACSAria II. To test detection sensitivity, Jurkat RNA equivalent to more than 8 TCR copies was spiked into samples of about 18,000-1,000,000 naive CD8 T cells. CD8 T cells were enriched with RosetteSep CD8+ T Cell Enrichment Cocktail and Ficoll-Paque, followed by ACK red cell lysis.

Libraries were built with PCR. The run used an Illumina HiSeq 4000. Bulk TCR libraries were generated as previously described, with the TCR primers listed in Table S5 used. Purification of total RNA was performed with the Qiagen AllPrep DNA/RNA kit. Before analysis, reads from multiple sequencing runs of the same library were pooled. The authors' analysis ran thus. Only reads with exact TCR constant sequence were kept, trimmed to 150 nt, and grouped by their 12-nt molecular barcodes. Reads within each barcode group were sub-clustered using a 15% Levenshtein threshold, and quality-weighted consensus sequences were constructed for each RNA molecule. Non-functional sequences were removed, as were lower-count sequences one edit away from another. Based on a fit of two negative binomial distributions, barcode sub-clusters having less than 20% of the maximum read count were discarded. The raw public data were reprocessed by TCRdb itself: fastp quality trimming at Q25, MiXCR clonotype calling, in-frame beta chains only. All rows with the same CDR3 protein become a single entry with the most common DNA and genes. The V and J calls here are based on TCRdb, not the publication. The sample records about half a million distinct CDR3 sequences, about 20% of which are singletons. Around 0.84% of the sample is held by the ten biggest clonotypes.

Sequenced: naive CD8+ T cells from blood, with Jurkat cell RNA spiked in. The sample's cell subset or site, from its label and the paper: FACS-sorted CD8+CD4-CCR7+CD45RA+ naive T cells. Here the chain combines TRBV6-5 and TRBJ1-4; 5 matching bases give a weak D call of TRBD1. This clonotype was sampled from a human donor in good health. Some libraries in this study had Jurkat cell RNA spiked in. Read as DNA, the sequence is TGTGCCAGCAGTACCGGGACGACTATTAATGAAAAACTGTTTTTT. Its protein reads: CASSTGTTINEKLFF.